This entry lists 21 T cell receptor beta chains sequenced from one sample in a study of T cells after yellow fever vaccination. TCRdb recomputed calls from the 5' RACE reads with MiXCR, one row per CDR3 protein. The sample contains 280,000 or so distinct CDR3 sequences, approximately 10% of which appear only once. The input for sequencing was CD4+ T cells sorted from PBMCs, taken 5 days after the yellow fever booster vaccination. These receptors all come from a man aged 18 to 30 who received the YFV17D yellow fever vaccine.

This clonotype was recorded a few times. The genes are TRBV20-1 and TRBJ1-1, with TRBD1 matching over 7 bases. Germline V gives CDR1 DFQATT, CDR2 SNEGSKA (reference sequence). V shed 1 base and J 5 bases; nucleotides not matched to a gene: 7. CDR3 size: 14 residues. Here the CDR3 reads CSARAEGARTEAFF. The CDR3 nucleotides are TGCAGTGCTAGAGCGGAGGGGGCGCGGACTGAAGCTTTCTTT.

This clonotype was seen a handful of times. The chain is built from TRBV7-9 and TRBJ1-1, with D unresolved. This CDR3 has 14 amino acids. From germline, CDR1 is SEHNR and CDR2 FQNEAQ (reference sequence). Trimming pared 3 bases from V and 0 bases from J, leaving 8 bases between. The CDR3 nucleotides are TGTGCCAGCAGCTTTCCGTACATGAACACTGAAGCTTTCTTT. It encodes CASSFPYMNTEAFF.

The rearrangement links TRBV24-1 to TRBJ2-1, with a tentative D call TRBD2 (6 bases). From germline, CDR1 is KGHDR and CDR2 SFDVKD. The CDR3 sequence is 14 residues long. V was clipped by 9 bases and J by 1 base, with 12 bases between them. This CDR3 reads CATGPGGSYNEQFF. The CDR3 bases are TGTGCCACCGGGCCCGGGGGATCCTACAATGAGCAGTTCTTC.

The table lists this clonotype with many counts. The chain is built from TRBV10-3 and TRBJ1-2; no clear D gene. Germline V CDR1 and CDR2: ENHRY, SYGVKD. The CDR3 extends over 15 amino acids. The germline V and J ends were trimmed by 2 bases and 0 bases, with 10 bases remaining between them. CDR3 protein: CAISEGGPTNYGYTF. Here the CDR3 DNA reads TGTGCCATCAGTGAGGGCGGTCCGACTAACTATGGCTACACCTTC.

This clonotype was counted at least ten times. This chain links TRBV7-2 with TRBJ2-5; D is perhaps TRBD1 or TRBD2 (6 bases each). V lost 6 bases and J 1 base, leaving 9 bases between the germline ends. Per germline, CDR1 SGHTA and CDR2 FQGNSA. CDR3 length: 13 amino acids. The CDR3 loop reads CASSRGVQETQYF. The CDR3 region has the DNA TGTGCCAGCAGTAGGGGGGTCCAAGAGACCCAGTACTTC.

This clonotype was detected a few times. In DNA, the CDR3 is TGTGCCAGCAGCTTAGACAGGGCCATCGACCATGGCTACACCTTC. Translated: CASSLDRAIDHGYTF. The V call is TRBV5-4, the J call TRBJ1-2; 7 bases fit TRBD1. Germline loops: CDR1 SGHNT, CDR2 YYREEE (reference sequence). The CDR3 has 15 residues. Germline trimming cut 2 bases from V and 6 bases from J; bases unmatched to any gene: 10.

In its sample, this clonotype was seen many times. The J gene is TRBJ1-2, the V gene TRBV7-9, with a weak D call TRBD1 (5 bases). V lost 5 bases and J 7 bases, leaving 8 bases between the germline ends. There are 11 residues in the CDR3. Germline V CDR1 and CDR2: SEHNR, FQNEAQ (reference sequence). The CDR3 coding sequence is TGTGCCAGCAGCCCAGGGTTTGGCTACACCTTC. Its protein product is CASSPGFGYTF.

The rearrangement joins TRBV20-1 to TRBJ2-7; D gene unclear. CDR3 length: 11 residues. CDR1 and CDR2 (germline): DFQATT, SNEGSKA (reference sequence). V was shortened by 5 bases and J by 5 bases, with 10 bases between the two germline ends. The CDR3 protein is CSASRSDEQYV. The CDR3, as DNA: TGCAGTGCTTCAAGGAGTGACGAGCAGTACGTC.

This clonotype has at least ten counts. The chain carries TRBV7-9 and TRBJ2-7; D unclear. The CDR3 sequence is 12 residues long. V was clipped by 4 bases and J by 6 bases, with 10 bases between them. Germline V gene sequence: CDR1 SEHNR, CDR2 FQNEAQ (reference sequence). The CDR3 loop is CASSSYWGEQYV. In DNA form, the CDR3 reads TGTGCCAGCAGCTCCTATTGGGGCGAGCAGTACGTC.

This clonotype has just a few counts. The V and J genes are TRBV10-3 and TRBJ2-7; 12 positions match TRBD2. The germline V gene encodes CDR1 ENHRY and CDR2 SYGVKD. The CDR3 totals 18 residues. Trimming at V came to 2 bases and at J to 2 bases, leaving 10 bases not matched to a gene. CDR3 region: CAISERPLAGGGTYEQYF. In DNA form, the CDR3 reads TGTGCCATCAGTGAGAGACCCCTAGCGGGGGGGGGCACCTACGAGCAGTACTTC.

This clonotype has more than one count but fewer than ten. V usage is TRBV10-3 and J usage is TRBJ2-3; TRBD2 matches at 9 bases. The CDR3 loop spans 16 amino acids. Germline trimming cut 10 bases from V and 0 bases from J; bases unmatched to any gene: 11. Germline CDR1 ENHRY, CDR2 SYGVKD. The CDR3 region has the DNA TGTGCCAGCTCTCGTAGCGGGGGCTCTAGCACAGATACGCAGTATTTT. Translation: CASSRSGGSSTDTQYF.

At least ten counts were recorded for this clonotype. The genes are TRBV15 and TRBJ2-5, with D possibly being TRBD1 (5 bases). CDR1 and CDR2 (germline): LNHNV, YYDKDF (reference sequence). Trimming pared 3 bases from V and 1 base from J, leaving 9 bases between. This CDR3 contains 14 residues. The DNA for the CDR3 is TGTGCCACCAGCAGTCGTAGGGGCCAAGAGACCCAGTACTTC. Protein product: CATSSRRGQETQYF. The whole variable domain, remainder taken from reference TRBV15 and TRBJ2-5, is DAMVIQNPRYQVTQFGKPVTLSCSQTLNHNVMYWYQQKSSQAPKLLFHYYDKDFNNEADTPDNFQSRRPNTSFCFLDIRSPGLGDTAMYLCATSSRRGQETQYFGPGTRLLVL.

This CDR3 is CASSYSAGLPQETQYF. The DNA of the CDR3 is TGTGCCAGCAGTTACTCAGCGGGGTTGCCCCAAGAGACCCAGTACTTC. The V call is TRBV6-6, the J call TRBJ2-5; 7 bases fit TRBD2. Germline V gives CDR1 MNHNY, CDR2 SVGAGI (reference sequence). V shed 0 bases, J shed 1 base, and the junction held 5 bases outside the gene matches. This CDR3 is built from 16 residues.

This clonotype was seen repeatedly, ten times or more. The chain carries TRBV5-5 and TRBJ1-5, with 8 positions matching TRBD1. CDR1 and CDR2 from the germline V gene are SGHKS and YYEKEE (reference sequence). The CDR3 is 17 amino acids. J was trimmed by 1 base and V by 1 base; bases with no gene match: 7. The CDR3 coding sequence is TGTGCCAGCAGCTTGCGGCTCACAGGGGGGAGCAATCAGCCCCAGCATTTT. This gives the protein CASSLRLTGGSNQPQHF.

J is TRBJ2-7 and V is TRBV4-3, with 7 nucleotides matching TRBD1. Looked up from germline, CDR1 is LGHNA and CDR2 is YSLEER. V dropped 4 bases and J dropped 5; count of bases not matched to a gene: 8. CDR3 size: 14 residues. The CDR3 loop is CASSPTGPSDEQYV. As DNA, the CDR3 is TGCGCCAGCAGCCCGACAGGGCCCAGCGACGAGCAGTACGTC.

This chain joins TRBV18 and TRBJ2-1, with 7 bases identical to TRBD1. The trim removed 2 bases at V and 8 bases at J, leaving 12 bases unmatched. Germline loops: CDR1 KGHSH, CDR2 LQKENI. The CDR3 runs to 16 residues. CDR3 sequence: CASSPSFNYRGDEQFF. DNA of the CDR3: TGTGCCAGCTCACCATCGTTTAATTACAGGGGCGATGAGCAGTTCTTC.

This clonotype was detected only a few times. This rearrangement joins TRBV6-2 or TRBV6-3 to TRBJ2-5, with 7 bases lining up with TRBD2. The CDR3 sequence is 15 residues long. CDR1 is MNHEY, CDR2 SVGEGT, per germline. With 5 bases clipped from V and 1 base from J, the junction kept 7 bases outside the gene matches. The DNA for the CDR3 is TGTGCCAGCAGTCGCGGGGGAACCTTCCAAGAGACCCAGTACTTC. Its protein is CASSRGGTFQETQYF.

The V gene is TRBV10-2, the J gene TRBJ2-7; 11 bases fit TRBD1. The CDR3 contains 13 residues. Germline lookup yields CDR1 WSHSY and CDR2 SAAADI. Trimming at V came to 7 bases and at J to 4 bases, leaving 3 bases not matched to a gene. The CDR3 protein is CASTGQGAYEQYF. The CDR3 nucleotides are TGCGCCAGCACCGGACAGGGGGCATACGAGCAGTACTTC.

This clonotype appeared a few times. This chain connects TRBV5-1 to TRBJ1-1, with D unclear. Trimming stripped 1 base from V and 1 base from J, with 11 bases between. The CDR3 is made up of 15 amino acids. CDR1 and CDR2 from the germline V gene are SGHRS and YFSETQ. CDR3 nucleotides: TGCGCCAGCAGCTTGATCGGGCCATCGAACACTGAAGCTTTCTTT. Translation: CASSLIGPSNTEAFF.

The V gene is TRBV6-1, the J gene TRBJ2-3, with D unclear. Trimming pared 0 bases from V and 5 bases from J, leaving 9 bases between. The CDR3 has 14 amino acids. Germline V gene sequence: CDR1 MNHNS, CDR2 SASEGT. The CDR3: CASSEAVWLDTQYF. In DNA, the CDR3 is TGTGCCAGCAGTGAAGCCGTCTGGCTAGATACGCAGTATTTT.

J is TRBJ2-2 and V is TRBV4-3; 7 nucleotides line up with TRBD1. After removal of 1 base from V and 1 base from J, the junction contained 3 bases not matched to a gene. This CDR3 is built from 16 residues. From germline, CDR1 is LGHNA and CDR2 YSLEER. DNA for the CDR3: TGCGCCAGCAGCCAAGGACAGGGCCGGAACACCGGGGAGCTGTTTTTT. As protein: CASSQGQGRNTGELFF.